Shown below are 13 T cell receptor beta chains from a single sample sequenced in a study of TIL therapy for anti-PD-1-resistant metastatic lung cancer. Sequencing used immunoSEQ v3. Using immunoSEQ multiplex PCR, the repertoire was profiled, and TCRdb retains in-frame clones only, with some absent. The data hold around 50,000 clones, with 73% observed a single time. Indicated time point: pre-treatment sample, taken before nivolumab and TIL therapy. The material sequenced was blood, taken at baseline. The source is a person between 25 and 80 years old with non-small cell lung cancer.

The chain has TRBV5-5 and TRBJ2-7, with 9 bases lining up with TRBD1. There are 16 residues in the CDR3. CDR1 is SGHKS and CDR2 is YYEKEE in the germline V gene (reference sequence). The V and J ends lost 2 bases and 2 bases, in that order; junction bases with no gene match: 8. DNA of the CDR3: TGTGCCAGCAGCTTAGCGCCGGGACAGGGTCCCTACGAGCAGTACTTC. Its translation: CASSLAPGQGPYEQYF.

In DNA, the CDR3 is TGTGCCAGCAGCCCCCGGGACCCCAGCAACCTCTACGAGCAGTACTTC. Amino acids: CASSPRDPSNLYEQYF. The chain joins TRBV4-2 to TRBJ2-7; D possibly uses TRBD1 or TRBD2 (5 bases each). The CDR3 sequence is 16 residues long. Germline CDR1 and CDR2: LGHNA and YNFKEQ. The ends were cut back, 4 bases at V and 3 bases at J, with 19 bases in the middle.

The CDR3 protein is CASSGQGGFNYGYTF. In nucleotides, the CDR3 is TGTGCCAGCAGCGGGCAAGGGGGTTTTAACTATGGCTACACCTTC. J is TRBJ1-2 and V is TRBV9; possibly TRBD1 for D (6 bases). The CDR3 consists of 15 residues. With 3 bases removed from V and 1 base from J, the gap between germline ends came to 13 bases. Germline V lookup: CDR1 SGDLS, CDR2 YYNGEE.

The chain joins TRBV6-5 to TRBJ1-1; possibly TRBD1 for D (6 bases). This CDR3 is 14 amino acids long. The germline CDR1 and CDR2 sequences are MNHEY and SVGAGI. V shed 8 bases and J shed 4 bases, with 17 bases lying between them. CDR3 bases: TGTGCCAGCGCCCGTTCTGGGGGCCGCACTGAAGCTTTCTTT. It translates to CASARSGGRTEAFF.

This rearrangement joins TRBV5-6 to TRBJ2-4; 7 positions match TRBD2. Per germline, CDR1 SGHDT and CDR2 YYEEEE. The CDR3 contains 14 residues. V trimming: 2 bases; J trimming: 8 bases; junction bases outside the gene matches: 7. CDR3 in DNA: TGTGCCAGCAGCTTTGGCGGGAGTAGGTACATTCAGTACTTC. It yields the protein CASSFGGSRYIQYF.

This clone was observed a few times. V usage is TRBV7-2 and J usage is TRBJ1-5; unclear D gene. Per the germline V gene, CDR1 is SGHTA and CDR2 is FQGNSA. The CDR3 is made up of 13 amino acids. Trimming took 5 bases from V and 3 from J, leaving 8 bases between them. This chain's CDR3 is CASSDMYNQPQHF. The CDR3 DNA is TGTGCCAGCAGCGACATGTACAATCAGCCCCAGCATTTT.

The chain couples TRBV7-7 to TRBJ2-5; tentatively, D is TRBD1 or TRBD2 (5 bases each). Germline CDR1 reads SSHAT; CDR2 reads FNYEAQ (reference sequence). CDR3 length: 13 amino acids. V lost 5 bases, J lost 7 bases, and 14 bases lay in between. The CDR3 bases are TGTGCCAGCAGCACTCAGCGAGGGGCGACCCAGTACTTC. It translates to CASSTQRGATQYF.

The chain combines TRBV6-6 with TRBJ2-3, with D perhaps given as TRBD1 or TRBD2 (5 bases each). Looked up from germline, CDR1 is MNHNY and CDR2 is SVGAGI (reference sequence). The germline V and J ends were trimmed by 2 bases and 2 bases, with 8 bases remaining between them. The CDR3 spans 14 residues. The CDR3 nucleotides are TGTGCCAGCAGTTACGTGGGGGTCACAGATACGCAGTATTTT. The encoded protein is CASSYVGVTDTQYF.

The chain combines TRBV13 with TRBJ2-1; D is perhaps TRBD2 (5 bases). Trimming removed 0 bases from V and 0 bases from J, with 12 bases in between. The CDR3 is 17 amino acids. Germline values: CDR1 PRHDT, CDR2 FYEKMQ (reference sequence). CDR3 sequence: CASSLGLAGSSYNEQFF. CDR3 DNA: TGTGCCAGCAGCTTAGGCCTTGCGGGCAGCTCCTACAATGAGCAGTTCTTC.

This chain links TRBV7-9 with TRBJ2-1; weak D call: TRBD1 (5 bases). CDR3 size: 16 residues. Germline V lookup: CDR1 SEHNR, CDR2 FQNEAQ (reference sequence). Trimming pared 2 bases from V and 0 bases from J, leaving 11 bases between. The CDR3 reads CASSLTRASSYNEQFF. The CDR3 DNA follows: TGTGCCAGCAGCTTAACCAGGGCTAGCTCCTACAATGAGCAGTTCTTC.

About this clone: Other nucleotide sequences in the sample specify the same CDR3. The rearrangement links TRBV7-2 to TRBJ1-5; D ambiguous. The CDR3 is made up of 13 amino acids. With 6 bases removed from V and 2 bases from J, the gap between germline ends came to 8 bases. CDR1 and CDR2 (germline): SGHTA, FQGNSA. The CDR3 DNA reads as TGTGCCAGCAGTTACGGGGGCAATCAGCCCCAGCATTTT. This sequence encodes CASSYGGNQPQHF. The complete variable domain, with remaining parts taken from reference TRBV7-2 and TRBJ1-5, reads GAGVSQSPSNKVTEKGKDVELRCDPISGHTALYWYRQSLGQGLEFLIYFQGNSAPDKSGLPSDRFSAERTGGSVSTLTIQRTQQEDSAVYLCASSYGGNQPQHFGDGTRLSIL.

This sequence joins TRBV14 and TRBJ1-4; the D gene is possibly TRBD1 (5 bases). Germline V gives CDR1 SGHDN, CDR2 FVKESK. V was clipped by 4 bases and J by 7 bases, with 16 bases between them. The CDR3 runs 15 residues. CDR3 nucleotide sequence: TGTGCCAGCAGCCGCTTAGGGGCCCCTAGTGAAAAACTGTTTTTT. It codes for CASSRLGAPSEKLFF.

As DNA, the CDR3 is TGCAGCGTTGAAGGAGGGGGTGGCAATCAGCCCCAGCATTTT. As protein: CSVEGGGGNQPQHF. This chain uses TRBV29-1 with TRBJ1-5, with TRBD1 as a possible D gene (6 bases). The CDR3 sequence is 14 residues long. The germline V gene has CDR1 SQVTM and CDR2 ANQGSEA. Trimming pared 1 base from V and 2 bases from J, leaving 9 bases between. Complete variable domain (other parts from reference TRBV29-1 and TRBJ1-5): SAVISQKPSRDICQRGTSLTIQCQVDSQVTMMFWYRQQPGQSLTLIATANQGSEATYESGFVIDKFPISRPNLTFSTLTVSNMSPEDSSIYLCSVEGGGGNQPQHFGDGTRLSIL.